Listed below are T cell receptor beta chains from one sample, sequenced in a study of T cells in localized non-small cell lung cancer. The protocol was immunoSEQ multiplex PCR, while the TCRdb copy is restricted to in-frame clones and leaves out a portion. The top ten hold approximately 35% of the sample, which has 35,000 to 50,000 clones, roughly 77% seen once. The input for sequencing was PBMCs, taken before any cancer treatment. The receptors were sampled from a woman aged 35-75 years with stage II squamous cell lung carcinoma. CDR3s include the opening cysteine and the closing phenylalanine or tryptophan. The order of the fields is D gene, J gene, V gene, clone size, CDR3 DNA, CDR3 protein. The D gene is left open where the match is weak. Size is stated for part of the rows, as once, few or many counts, or as a class when the clone is expanded.

>.|TRBJ2-5|TRBV5-1|.
TGCGCCAGCAGCTTGGGTTTGGGGGGACAAGAGACCCAGTACTTC
CASSLGLGGQETQYF
>.|TRBJ2-7|TRBV28|.
TGTGCCAGCAGTATAAACAGCTTCTCCTACGAGCAGTACTTC
CASSINSFSYEQYF
>.|TRBJ2-7|TRBV27|.
TGTGCCAGCAACAGCCCCCCATCCCCCGAGCAGTACTTC
CASNSPPSPEQYF
>TRBD2|TRBJ2-3|TRBV18|.
TGTGCCAGCTCACCCGGGACTAGCGGGGGGGCAGATACGCAGTATTTT
CASSPGTSGGADTQYF
>TRBD2|TRBJ2-3|TRBV4-3|.
TGCGCCAGCAGCCAAGAGGCCCGGACTAGCGGGAGTAGTAGGACAGATACGCAGTATTTT
CASSQEARTSGSSRTDTQYF
>.|TRBJ1-2|TRBV7-9|once
TGTGCCAGCAGCTTAGACAAGTATGGCTACACCTTC
CASSLDKYGYTF
>.|TRBJ1-2|TRBV27|.
TGTGCCAGCAGCGAGCGAGGGGGTTATGGCTACACCTTC
CASSERGGYGYTF
>.|TRBJ2-1|TRBV27|.
TGTGCCAGCAGTCTTAGCGGTTCGGGGAATGAGCAGTTCTTC
CASSLSGSGNEQFF
>.|TRBJ2-2|TRBV28|once
TGTGCCAGCAGTTTTGGAAGAGCGAACACCGGGGAGCTGTTTTTT
CASSFGRANTGELFF
>.|TRBJ1-5|TRBV28|.
TGTGCCAGCAGTGCCCTCTGGGGGAGCAATCAGCCCCAGCATTTT
CASSALWGSNQPQHF
>.|TRBJ2-7|TRBV29-1|.
TGCAGCGTCGAGGGACTTACCTACGAGCAGTACTTC
CSVEGLTYEQYF
>TRBD2|TRBJ2-5|TRBV5-8|.
TGTGCCAGCAGCTTGGGGCTAGCGGGAGGGGAGACCCAGTACTTC
CASSLGLAGGETQYF
>TRBD1|TRBJ1-2|TRBV28|.
TGTGCCAGCAGTTTCGAGACAGGGCGTGTCTATGGCTACACCTTC
CASSFETGRVYGYTF
>.|TRBJ2-3|TRBV10-1|.
TGCGCCAGCAGTAAGGACAGACCGGTGGGCACAGATACGCAGTATTTT
CASSKDRPVGTDTQYF
>TRBD1|TRBJ2-3|TRBV28|.
TGTGCCAGCAAACCCCAGGACAGGGAGGCCGGTACGCAGTATTTT
CASKPQDREAGTQYF
>.|TRBJ1-4|TRBV18|.
TGTGCCAGCTCACGGGGGTCAACTAATGAAAAACTGTTTTTT
CASSRGSTNEKLFF